The 28 T cell receptor beta chains reported below all come from one sample, sequenced in a study of neurological immune-mediated disorders. The time point here: technical triplicate 1. Using its own MiXCR run on the 5' RACE reads, TCRdb lists one record per CDR3 protein. The sample carries about 36,000 distinct CDR3 sequences, roughly 11% recorded once. The sample consisted of PBMCs. These receptors originate from a man in his 60s with HTLV-1-associated myelopathy (HAM/TSP).

In its sample, this clonotype was seen many times. The chain carries TRBV29-1 and TRBJ2-7, with TRBD1 matching 9 bases. J lost 4 bases, V lost 0 bases, and 7 bases had no gene match. Germline V gives CDR1 SQVTM, CDR2 ANQGSEA. This CDR3 comprises 15 residues. CDR3 in amino acids: CSVEETGTGKYEQYF. The DNA for the CDR3 is TGCAGCGTTGAAGAAACCGGGACAGGGAAATACGAGCAGTACTTC.

The rearrangement links TRBV7-3 to TRBJ2-1; D perhaps matches TRBD1 (7 bases). Trimming removed 5 bases at V and 0 bases at J, with 23 bases between. Looked up from germline, CDR1 is SGHTA and CDR2 is FQGTGA. The length of the CDR3 is 19 residues. DNA for the CDR3: TGTGCCAGCAGCAACAACAGGGGACTCGTATATAGCTCCTACAATGAGCAGTTCTTC. It translates to CASSNNRGLVYSSYNEQFF.

This clonotype was found many times. The gene calls are TRBV11-2 and TRBJ2-4; TRBD1 might be the D (6 bases). The CDR3 extends over 13 amino acids. From germline, CDR1 is SGHAT and CDR2 FQNNGV. V lost 5 bases and J 14 bases, leaving 19 bases between the germline ends. The DNA for the CDR3 is TGTGCCAGCAGCCTCTCTCTCCGGGACAAGGAGTACTTC. Its translation is CASSLSLRDKEYF.

This clonotype came up many times. V gene TRBV20-1 combines with J gene TRBJ2-1, with D possibly TRBD2 on 5 matching bases. V was clipped by 3 bases and J by 3 bases, with 18 bases between them. CDR1 is DFQATT, CDR2 SNEGSKA, per germline (reference sequence). The CDR3 runs to 16 residues. CDR3 region: CSASTWIEGGYNEQFF. CDR3 DNA: TGCAGTGCTAGCACTTGGATCGAGGGTGGCTACAATGAGCAGTTCTTC.

There are many counts of this clonotype. The CDR3 nucleotides are TGTGCCATCAGTCCCGAAACCCCAGGGGCCGATGAGCAGTTCTTC. Translation gives CAISPETPGADEQFF. The V call is TRBV10-3, the J call TRBJ2-1; D might be TRBD1 (6 bases). This CDR3 spans 15 amino acids. V gave up 5 bases and J gave up 8 bases, with 19 bases separating them. Germline values: CDR1 ENHRY, CDR2 SYGVKD.

There are many counts of this clonotype. The chain uses TRBV7-9 and TRBJ1-1; 7 bases fit TRBD1. Germline CDR1 and CDR2: SEHNR and FQNEAQ (reference sequence). The CDR3 sequence is 14 residues long. Trimming at V came to 5 bases and at J to 5 bases, leaving 8 bases not matched to a gene. Here the CDR3 DNA reads TGTGCCAGCAGCCTGGGACAGATAAGAACTGAAGCTTTCTTT. This sequence encodes CASSLGQIRTEAFF.

There are many counts of this clonotype. CDR3 nucleotide sequence: TGTGCCAGCAGCTTAAGAGGGTCTGGGGCCAACGTCCTGACTTTC. Residues: CASSLRGSGANVLTF. The chain uses TRBV11-3 and TRBJ2-6, with TRBD2 as a possible D gene (5 bases). The CDR3 runs to 15 residues. Germline V lookup: CDR1 SGHNT, CDR2 YENEEA. Trimming removed 2 bases from V and 1 base from J, with 6 bases in between.

On this clonotype: One junction end disagrees with the germline gene, perhaps due to a read error. The chain carries TRBV25-1 and TRBJ2-2; D uncertain. The CDR3 covers 15 residues. The germline gives CDR1 MGHDK, CDR2 SYGVNS. The CDR3 loop is CANSPPKGDTGELFF. As DNA, the CDR3 is TGTGCCAACAGTCCCCCGAAAGGAGACACCGGGGAGCTGTTTTTT. Combining the CDR3 with reference TRBV25-1 and TRBJ2-2 gives the whole variable domain EADIYQTPRYLVIGTGKKITLECSQTMGHDKMYWYQQDPGMELHLIHYSYGVNSTEKGDLSSESTVSRIRTEHFPLTLESARPSHTSQYLCANSPPKGDTGELFFGEGSRLTVL.

On this clonotype: A read error may produce the germline difference seen at one junction end. V and J are TRBV5-1 and TRBJ2-7, with 11 bases identical to TRBD2. The CDR3 is 14 residues long. Germline CDR1 is SGHRS and CDR2 is YFSETQ. This CDR3 reads CASSIAGGIDEQCF. CDR3 DNA sequence: TGCGCCAGCAGCATAGCGGGAGGGATTGACGAGCAGTGCTTC.

This clonotype has ten or more counts. The chain uses TRBV5-5 and TRBJ2-2, with D uncertain. The V gene lost 4 bases and the J gene lost 2 bases, with 9 bases spanning the gap. Looked up from germline, CDR1 is SGHKS and CDR2 is YYEKEE (reference sequence). CDR3 length equals 14 residues. CDR3 sequence (DNA): TGTGCCAGCAGCCATAATTTAAACACCGGGGAGCTGTTTTTT. Translation: CASSHNLNTGELFF.

This clonotype showed up many times. This chain uses TRBV5-5 with TRBJ1-1; D remains ambiguous. The germline V and J ends were trimmed by 4 bases and 1 base, with 11 bases remaining between them. The CDR3 sequence is 14 residues long. Germline lookup yields CDR1 SGHKS and CDR2 YYEKEE (reference sequence). CDR3 nucleotides: TGTGCCAGCAGCCCCTTCCGTGGGAACACTGAAGCTTTCTTT. Its translation is CASSPFRGNTEAFF.

This clonotype has ten or more counts. This chain connects TRBV3-1 to TRBJ2-4, with D unclear. Trimming removed 1 base from V and 7 bases from J, with 11 bases in between. The CDR3 length is 14 residues. CDR1 LGHDT and CDR2 YNNKEL come from the germline V gene (reference sequence). CDR3 loop: CASSQVPIGNIQYF. DNA for the CDR3: TGTGCCAGCAGCCAAGTTCCTATCGGGAACATTCAGTACTTC.

This clonotype was seen ten or more times. The chain recombines TRBV7-9 with TRBJ2-1; no reliable D call. Trimming took 3 bases from V and 7 from J, leaving 4 bases between them. Germline V gives CDR1 SEHNR, CDR2 FQNEAQ (reference sequence). This CDR3 region has 11 residues. CDR3 protein: CASSFQNEQFF. As DNA, the CDR3 is TGTGCCAGCAGCTTCCAAAATGAGCAGTTCTTC.

This clonotype appeared many times. The rearrangement uses TRBV29-1 and TRBJ2-2; 8 bases map to TRBD1. Per the germline V gene, CDR1 is SQVTM and CDR2 is ANQGSEA. CDR3 length: 14 residues. V lost 7 bases to trimming and J lost 2 bases; unmatched junction nucleotides: 6. The chain's CDR3 is CSAGQAFNTGELFF. CDR3 nucleotide sequence: TGCAGCGCGGGACAGGCATTTAACACCGGGGAGCTGTTTTTT.

This clonotype was detected many times. The V gene is TRBV6-5, the J gene TRBJ2-7, with 7 bases fitting TRBD1. V gave up 5 bases and J gave up 6 bases; unmatched junction bases: 10. Germline CDR1 reads MNHEY; CDR2 reads SVGAGI. CDR3 length: 14 residues. Here the CDR3 DNA reads TGTGCCAGCAGTAAAGACAGGGTTTGGAGCGAGCAGTACTTC. Its protein product is CASSKDRVWSEQYF.

This clonotype was counted ten times or more. This rearrangement joins TRBV9 to TRBJ2-1, with D perhaps matching TRBD1 or TRBD2 (6 bases each). Deletions cut 3 bases from V and 2 bases from J, with 12 bases between. CDR1 and CDR2 (germline): SGDLS, YYNGEE. There are 15 residues in the CDR3. DNA for the CDR3: TGTGCCAGCAGCGCGGGTGGGGGGCCCTACAATGAGCAGTTCTTC. It encodes CASSAGGGPYNEQFF.

This clonotype was counted ten times or more. The rearrangement links TRBV6-6 to TRBJ1-5, with a weak D call TRBD1 (5 bases). The V end was cut by 8 bases, the J end by 7 bases, with 15 bases between. The V gene's germline CDR1 is MNHNY and CDR2 SVGAGI (reference sequence). The CDR3 is 13 amino acids. The CDR3 coding sequence is TGTGCCAGCGTCCTGGGGGGAGGGCAGCCCCAGCATTTT. It is translated as CASVLGGGQPQHF.

This clonotype was detected many times. Written as DNA, the CDR3 is TGTGCCAGTAAGGACAGGGGGCGCTTCGTTCAGCCCCAGCATTTT. Translation: CASKDRGRFVQPQHF. The J gene is TRBJ1-5, the V gene TRBV19, with TRBD1 identical over 11 bases. The ends lost 7 bases at V and 6 bases at J; junction bases unmatched: 8. The CDR3 has 15 residues. Germline V lookup: CDR1 LNHDA, CDR2 SQIVND (reference sequence).

The table lists this clonotype with many counts. The chain is built from TRBV14 and TRBJ2-7; tentatively, D is TRBD1 (5 bases). Trimming shortened V by 5 bases and J by 3 bases, and 11 bases separated the two germline ends. The CDR3 totals 13 residues. CDR1 and CDR2 (germline): SGHDN, FVKESK. CDR3 sequence (DNA): TGTGCCAGCAGCTATGGACAACTCTACGAGCAGTACTTC. Translating it yields CASSYGQLYEQYF.

This clonotype showed up many times. The rearrangement links TRBV29-1 to TRBJ2-3; 9 nucleotides align to TRBD2. CDR3 length: 13 amino acids. V lost 6 bases, J lost 3 bases, and 4 bases stayed unmatched. Germline V gives CDR1 SQVTM, CDR2 ANQGSEA. The CDR3 nucleotides are TGCAGCGTCGGTAGCGGGAGAACAGATACGCAGTATTTT. Encoded protein: CSVGSGRTDTQYF.

This clonotype showed up many times. The chain joins TRBV6-6 to TRBJ2-2; TRBD2 agrees at 7 bases. V dropped 5 bases and J dropped 4; count of bases not matched to a gene: 7. CDR1 MNHNY and CDR2 SVGAGI come from the germline V gene (reference sequence). The CDR3 consists of 15 residues. This CDR3 is CASSLPRGFTGELFF. CDR3 bases: TGTGCCAGCAGTCTGCCGCGGGGGTTCACCGGGGAGCTGTTTTTT.

This clonotype was picked up many times. The CDR3 DNA reads as TGTGCCATCAGTAGAGGGACAGGGGAAGTCAATGAGCAGTTCTTC. Protein: CAISRGTGEVNEQFF. The rearrangement joins TRBV10-3 to TRBJ2-1; 10 bases are shared with TRBD1. V was clipped by 5 bases and J by 6 bases; unmatched bases: 7. This CDR3 region has 15 residues. The germline V gene encodes CDR1 ENHRY and CDR2 SYGVKD.

The table lists this clonotype with many counts. V gene TRBV7-3 combines with J gene TRBJ2-5; TRBD2 aligns across 7 bases. The CDR3 is 15 amino acids. The ends lost 1 base at V and 1 base at J; junction bases unmatched: 3. Germline values: CDR1 SGHTA, CDR2 FQGTGA. CDR3 loop: CASSLIASGQETQYF. As DNA, the CDR3 is TGTGCCAGCAGCTTAATTGCTAGCGGCCAAGAGACCCAGTACTTC.

This clonotype was seen ten or more times. The chain employs TRBV15 and TRBJ1-1, with D possibly matching TRBD1 (5 bases). The V end was cut by 4 bases, the J end by 2 bases, with 17 bases between. This CDR3 has 16 amino acids. Per germline, CDR1 LNHNV and CDR2 YYDKDF (reference sequence). The CDR3 region is CATSTPSTDLNTEAFF. In DNA form, the CDR3 reads TGTGCCACCAGCACCCCCTCGACAGACCTTAACACTGAAGCTTTCTTT.

On this clonotype: This sequence may be a read error, since a much larger clone differs from it by one base. The chain has TRBV29-1 and TRBJ1-2, with D uncertain. This CDR3 region has 12 residues. From germline, CDR1 is SQVTM and CDR2 ANQGSEA. V lost 3 bases and J 8 bases, leaving 13 bases between the germline ends. Written as DNA, the CDR3 is TGCAGCGTTGACAGGAGTCCCCGGGGCTACACCTTC. Translation: CSVDRSPRGYTF.

This clonotype was recorded at least ten times. V gene TRBV20-1 combines with J gene TRBJ2-5; unclear D gene. The ends were cut back, 0 bases at V and 4 bases at J, with 3 bases in the middle. CDR1 and CDR2 from the germline V gene are DFQATT and SNEGSKA (reference sequence). This CDR3 spans 11 amino acids. The CDR3 reads CSARDTETQYF. For the CDR3, the DNA is TGCAGTGCTAGAGACACAGAGACCCAGTACTTC.

This clonotype was recorded many times. This sequence joins TRBV4-1 and TRBJ1-4, with D perhaps matching TRBD1 (6 bases). Looked up from germline, CDR1 is MGHRA and CDR2 is YSYEKL. The V end was cut by 8 bases, the J end by 5 bases, with 15 bases between. This CDR3 has 14 residues. CDR3 amino acids: CASFGGQPNEKLFF. Written as DNA, the CDR3 is TGCGCCAGCTTTGGAGGACAGCCCAATGAAAAACTGTTTTTT.

At least ten counts were recorded for this clonotype. The chain is built from TRBV5-1 and TRBJ2-7; D uncertain. The CDR3 has 15 residues. From germline, CDR1 is SGHRS and CDR2 YFSETQ. The ends were cut back, 3 bases at V and 5 bases at J, with 18 bases in the middle. CDR3 in amino acids: CASSSPDIGDHEQYF. The DNA for the CDR3 is TGCGCCAGCAGCTCCCCCGACATTGGCGACCACGAGCAGTACTTC.